This T cell receptor (beta chain) was identified during a study of blood T cell repertoires in COVID-19. Background on the study: Acute and convalescent COVID-19 specimens originated in the United States, Italy and Spain. The cDNA or gDNA used as material had been derived from T cells, B-cell-depleted T cells, or PBMCs.

In the study's own analysis: Nucleated cell number was recorded as an estimate derived from reference gene primer amplification. Using immunoSEQ multiplex PCR, the repertoire was profiled, and TCRdb retains in-frame clones only, with some absent. V and J calls and clone size are those listed in that table; D and trimming were worked out from the DNA. The sample lists about 98,000 clones, around 80% occurring once. V dropped 4 bases and J dropped 3 bases, with 10 bases sitting between them. The germline gives CDR1 SGHRS, CDR2 YFSETQ. The CDR3 is 13 residues long. The source is an older man with acute or convalescent COVID-19. Sequenced material: peripheral blood. The V gene is TRBV5-1, the J gene TRBJ1-1; D is unclear. The chain's CDR3 is CASSRMPDTEAFF. Here the CDR3 DNA reads TGCGCCAGCAGCCGTATGCCGGACACTGAAGCTTTCTTT.